What follows describes a single TCR beta chain. One end of the junction is discordant with germline, which a read error may explain. The CDR3 covers 11 residues. Germline CDR1 SQVTM, CDR2 ANQGSEA. The method was immunoSEQ multiplex PCR; TCRdb's version includes in-frame clones alone and lacks a portion of them. Of about 60,000 clones listed, approximately 91% are singletons. These data are taken from a study of T cell changes during pregnancy in multiple sclerosis. Here the sequenced sample was peripheral blood, taken in the second trimester of pregnancy. This receptor was taken from a female donor with multiple sclerosis, enrolled in a pregnancy study. The chain has TRBV29-1 and TRBJ1-2; D perhaps matches TRBD1 (6 bases). The CDR3 sequence is CSVEVHSTGLF. For the CDR3, the DNA is TGCAGCGTTGAAGTTCATTCGACAGGCCTCTTC.